The rows below give T cell receptor beta chains drawn from one sample of a study of blood T cell repertoires in COVID-19. Assay used: immunoSEQ multiplex PCR; TCRdb lists only in-frame clones, some missing. The sample lists about 150,000 clones, about 87% seen once, with roughly 2.4% in the top ten. Specimen: peripheral blood. These receptors were taken from a woman older than 75 with COVID-19, enrolled during active disease. Both conserved end residues are part of each CDR3. A D gene is named only where the DNA matches it firmly. Clone size, where shown, is once, few, many, or a class for clones that have expanded.

clone size,D gene,J gene,V gene,CDR3 DNA,CDR3 protein
-,-,TRBJ1-4,TRBV9,TGTGCCAGCAGCTTTGGCCAGGGAAATGAAAAACTGTTTTTT,CASSFGQGNEKLFF
-,-,TRBJ1-5,TRBV7-9,TGTGCCAGCAGCCCGGGGACGGGACTTAATCAGCCCCAGCATTTT,CASSPGTGLNQPQHF
-,-,TRBJ1-3,TRBV3-1/TRBV3-2,TGTGCCAGCAGCCAAGGAAGCCCATCTGGAAACACCATATATTTT,CASSQGSPSGNTIYF
-,-,TRBJ1-1,TRBV7-2,TGTGCCAGCAGCTTAGGACAGTCAGGTGAAGCTTTCTTT,CASSLGQSGEAFF
-,TRBD1,TRBJ2-7,TRBV3-1/TRBV3-2,TGTGCCAGCAGCCAGATTGGCTTCCAGGGGGCGTACTACGAGCAGTACTTC,CASSQIGFQGAYYEQYF
-,-,TRBJ1-4,TRBV28,TGTGCCAGCGTGTACAGTCTTAATGAAAAACTGTTTTTT,CASVYSLNEKLFF
-,-,TRBJ2-5,TRBV7-3,TGTGCCAGCAGCTTAAGGGGACTGGCCCAAGAGACCCAGTACTTC,CASSLRGLAQETQYF
once,-,TRBJ1-2,TRBV24-1,TGTGCCACCAGTGACCCTACTACAGGGTTTGGCTACACCTTC,CATSDPTTGFGYTF
-,-,TRBJ2-5,TRBV29-1,TGCAGCGTTACTACCCTCGGGGAGACCCAGTACTTC,CSVTTLGETQYF
-,-,TRBJ2-3,TRBV27,TGTGCCAGCAGTTTATCGGACACCAAAGATACGCAGTATTTT,CASSLSDTKDTQYF
-,-,TRBJ1-1,TRBV29-1,TGCAGCGTCGGGGAGATGAACACTGAAGCTTTCTTT,CSVGEMNTEAFF
-,-,TRBJ2-2,TRBV6-5,TGTGCCAGCAGTTACGGCCTTCCGAACACCGGGGAGCTGTTTTTT,CASSYGLPNTGELFF
-,-,TRBJ1-5,TRBV21-1,TGTGCCAGCAGCAAAGGACAGCACGACAATCAGCCCCAGCATTTT,CASSKGQHDNQPQHF
once,TRBD1,TRBJ2-5,TRBV9,TGTGCCAGCAGCACCCGGACAGGGGTCGGGGAAGAGACCCAGTACTTC,CASSTRTGVGEETQYF
once,-,TRBJ1-6,TRBV5-1,TGCGCCAGCAGCTATGCCGAGGCGGGGACGAATTCACCCCTCCACTTT,CASSYAEAGTNSPLHF
once,-,TRBJ2-1,TRBV9,TGTGCCAGCAGCGTACGAGGCGATACCCGTCAGCAGTTCTTC,CASSVRGDTRQQFF
-,TRBD1,TRBJ1-2,TRBV28,TGTGCCAGCAGTTTCGACAGGGAGAATGGCTACACCTTC,CASSFDRENGYTF
-,TRBD1,TRBJ2-7,TRBV19,TGTGCCAGTAGTATAGACACGACAGGGGCGTACGAGCAGTACTTC,CASSIDTTGAYEQYF
once,-,TRBJ2-1,TRBV5-1,TGCGCCAGCAGCTTTATTGCGGGAACCTCCTACAATGAGCAGTTCTTC,CASSFIAGTSYNEQFF
-,-,TRBJ2-1,TRBV21-1,TGTGCCAGCAGCAAATCGGGTTTTAAGGGACAGGGCATCGATGAGCAGTTCTTC,CASSKSGFKGQGIDEQFF
once,-,TRBJ2-5,TRBV24-1,TGTGCCACCAGTGATGTTACGGGGAAAGAGACCCAGTACTTC,CATSDVTGKETQYF
-,TRBD1,TRBJ1-5,TRBV7-8,TGTGCCAGCAGCTTAGCCGACAGGGGCAATCAGCCCCAGCATTTT,CASSLADRGNQPQHF
once,TRBD1,TRBJ2-7,TRBV6-5,TGTGCCAGCTTGGGACAGGGGTACCACGAGCAGTACTTC,CASLGQGYHEQYF
-,TRBD1,TRBJ1-5,TRBV6-2/TRBV6-3,TGTGCCAGCAGTTACTCTCGGGGACAGGGGGTTAGCAATCAGCCCCAGCATTTT,CASSYSRGQGVSNQPQHF
-,TRBD1,TRBJ1-2,TRBV7-2,TGTGCCAGCAGCTCTCAGGGGGCGCGGGGCTACACCTTC,CASSSQGARGYTF
-,TRBD1,TRBJ1-6,TRBV27,TGTGCCAGCAGTTTATATGGGACAGGGGGACCAGGCTCCTATAATTCACCCCTCCACTTT,CASSLYGTGGPGSYNSPLHF
-,TRBD1,TRBJ1-6,TRBV4-1,TGCGCCAGCAGCCAAGATCCAGGGGGTGCCTATAATTCACCCCTCCACTTT,CASSQDPGGAYNSPLHF
-,-,TRBJ2-1,TRBV7-8,TGTGCCAGCAGCTTAGGAGGCCCCCATAATGAGCAGTTCTTC,CASSLGGPHNEQFF
-,TRBD1,TRBJ1-2,TRBV19,TGTGCCAGTAGTACGGACAGGGGGCAAGGCTACACCTTC,CASSTDRGQGYTF
-,-,TRBJ2-1,TRBV5-1,TGCGCCAGCAGCTGGGAGACGGTTTCGACGAGAAGCGAGCAGTTCTTC,CASSWETVSTRSEQFF
-,-,TRBJ2-2,TRBV3-1/TRBV3-2,TGTGCCAGCAGCCAATTTAAAATGGGCCCCTACACCGGGGAGCTGTTTTTT,CASSQFKMGPYTGELFF
few,-,TRBJ1-2,TRBV7-8,TGTGCCAGCAGCTTCCGGACTGCAGACTATGGCTACACCTTC,CASSFRTADYGYTF
-,-,TRBJ1-2,TRBV12-3/TRBV12-4,TGTGCCAGCAGCGCGGGGGTAGAGGGCTACACCTTC,CASSAGVEGYTF